This T cell receptor (beta chain) was obtained from a study of B cell selection in AIRE deficiency. Study-wide points: Of 3,000 to 4,500 shared Treg TCRbeta sequences, over 25% were healthy-only, 9.3% patient-only. Shared Treg sequences were biased toward short CDR3s with few non-templated nucleotide insertions. About 30.6% of healthy-shared Treg TCRbeta sequences appeared in patient Tconv cells.

Conventional CD4 T cells were sorted as CD4+CD127+ cells. Under the authors' procedure: Patients' conventional T cells yielded around 110,000 distinct TCRbeta sequences; donors' around 1.3x10^5. Assay: immunoSEQ multiplex PCR; the TCRdb copy retains only in-frame clones and omits some. Clone size and V and J calls were adopted from that table, with D and trimming inferred from the DNA. The sample shows approximately 25,000 clones, about 95% of them seen only once. Notes on this clone: What it binds is not known.

Per the germline V gene, CDR1 is SQVTM and CDR2 is ANQGSEA. Trimming took off 6 bases at V and 6 bases at J, with 5 bases between the two ends. The CDR3 extends over 10 amino acids. V is TRBV29-1 and J is TRBJ2-2, with D uncertain. The sample taken for sequencing was CD4+CD127+ conventional T cells sorted from PBMCs. The TCR originated in a human donor in good health. The CDR3, as DNA: TGCAGCGTCGCATCCGGGGAGCTGTTTTTT. Translating gives CSVASGELFF.